This T cell receptor beta chain was identified in a study of T cells in Graves' hyperthyroidism and ophthalmopathy. Study-wide findings and caveats: Most thyroid-expanded clonotypes above 0.001 were also found in blood.

The CDR3 contains 15 residues. CDR1 LNHNV and CDR2 YYDKDF come from the germline V gene (reference sequence). Trimming pared 1 base from V and 2 bases from J, leaving 12 bases between. Used for diagnoses were clinical symptoms, serum thyroxine and TRAb, thyroid ultrasound and orbital computed tomography. Amplified TCR beta CDR3 regions came from RNA transcripts. First-round RT-PCR of the TCR CDR3 relied on the HTBI primer set. TCRdb fed the multiplex PCR reads into MiXCR, producing one record per CDR3 protein. The sample has some 620,000 distinct CDR3 sequences, roughly 16% seen once. This clonotype was seen more than once but under ten times. Antigen specificity is unknown.

V usage is TRBV15 and J usage is TRBJ2-7; a possible D gene is TRBD1 (5 bases). The receptor was isolated from a woman under 40 with Graves' hyperthyroidism. Specimen: blood. The CDR3 DNA reads as TGTGCCACCAGCAGAGGAGACAGTAAGACCTACGAGCAGTACTTC. Its protein is CATSRGDSKTYEQYF.